Listed below are T cell receptor beta chains from one sample, sequenced in a study of CD8+ T cells in alopecia areata. The table came from immunoSEQ multiplex PCR; TCRdb's copy has only in-frame clones and leaves some out. The repertoire holds under 300,000 clones, with 65% to 70% as singletons. The sequencing here drew on CD4+ T cells sorted from blood, taken at week 0. The receptors were gathered from a human donor with alopecia areata. Both conserved end residues are part of each CDR3. The D gene is left open where the match is weak. The size field is filled for only some rows; it gives once, few, many or a size class.

clone_size	d_call	j_call	v_call	cdr3_nt	cdr3_aa
.	TRBD1	TRBJ2-7	TRBV30	TGTGCCTGGAGTGGACAGGGGGCGCAAAACGAGCAGTACTTC	CAWSGQGAQNEQYF
.	TRBD2	TRBJ2-3	TRBV15	TGTGCCACCAGCAGTGGCGGGGGGGTGTCAAGTACGCAGTATTTT	CATSSGGGVSSTQYF
.	TRBD1	TRBJ1-2	TRBV5-1	TGCGCCAGCAGAGGGGACAGGGTCGATGGCTACACCTTC	CASRGDRVDGYTF
.	.	TRBJ1-1	TRBV2	TGTGCCAGCAGTAAGCCCATGAACACTGAAGCTTTCTTT	CASSKPMNTEAFF
.	TRBD2	TRBJ2-3	TRBV9	TGTGCCAGCAGCGTAGTTGGCGGGGGGCAGGGAGATACGCAGTATTTT	CASSVVGGGQGDTQYF
.	.	TRBJ1-5	TRBV5-1	TGCGCCAGCAGCTTGGCGGGCAGGGATCAGCCCCAGCATTTT	CASSLAGRDQPQHF
.	.	TRBJ2-3	TRBV13	TGTGCCAGCACTAGGGATCTCACAGATACGCAGTATTTT	CASTRDLTDTQYF
.	TRBD2	TRBJ2-5	TRBV5-1	TGCGCCAGCAGCTCTGGCGGGGGGGGAGAGACCCAGTACTTC	CASSSGGGGETQYF
once	TRBD1	TRBJ2-1	TRBV10-3	TGTGCCATCAGTGAAGAACAGGGGACCGGGTATGAGCAGTTCTTC	CAISEEQGTGYEQFF
.	.	TRBJ2-5	TRBV30	TGTGCCTCGGGCCCTGAAGCGGAGACCCAGTACTTC	CASGPEAETQYF
.	.	TRBJ2-7	TRBV5-1	TGCGCCAGCAGCAGGACTGATCGTGCCTACGAGCAGTACTTC	CASSRTDRAYEQYF
.	.	TRBJ2-3	TRBV5-6	TGTGCCAGCAGCTTTGGGGGGACCCCGGCAGATACGCAGTATTTT	CASSFGGTPADTQYF
.	TRBD2	TRBJ2-1	TRBV10-3	TGTGCCATCAGGGGGACTAGAGGCGACAATGAGCAGTTCTTC	CAIRGTRGDNEQFF
.	.	TRBJ1-1	TRBV29-1	TGCAGCGTTGTGGACGTGAACACTGAAGCTTTCTTT	CSVVDVNTEAFF
few	.	TRBJ2-1	TRBV5-6	TGTGCCAGCAGCTTGTTCCAACTAGCCTCAAGCTCCTACAATGAGCAGTTCTTC	CASSLFQLASSSYNEQFF
.	.	TRBJ2-5	TRBV29-1	TGCAGCGTTGAAGATCGGTCTAGCTGGGAGACCCAGTACTTC	CSVEDRSSWETQYF
once	.	TRBJ2-3	TRBV10-3	TGTGCCATCAGTGGGGGTCTAGGCACAGATACGCAGTATTTT	CAISGGLGTDTQYF
.	.	TRBJ1-1	TRBV6-5	TGTGCCAGCAGCGCAGGGGTTTACACTGAAGCTTTCTTT	CASSAGVYTEAFF
.	.	TRBJ2-7	TRBV9	TGTGCCAGCAGCGTAGGCCCAGCGGGCACAGCCGAGCAGTACTTC	CASSVGPAGTAEQYF
.	.	TRBJ1-2	TRBV6-4	TGTGCCAGCAGTGACTCGAGCGGGGGCAGCTATGGCTACACCTTC	CASSDSSGGSYGYTF
.	TRBD1	TRBJ2-7	TRBV7-9	TGTGCCAGCAGCGTGACAGGGTCCCTCTACGAGCAGTACTTC	CASSVTGSLYEQYF
.	TRBD1	TRBJ2-1	TRBV29-1	TGCAGCGTGGGACAGGGGGCGCGATACAATGAGCAGTTCTTC	CSVGQGARYNEQFF
.	.	TRBJ1-1	TRBV12-2	TGTGCAAGTCGGCTATGCCAGGAGAACACTGAAGCTTTCTTT	CASRLCQENTEAFF
few	.	TRBJ2-5	TRBV29-1	TGCAGCGAGATGACCCGGGACAACCAAGAGACCCAGTACTTC	CSEMTRDNQETQYF
.	TRBD1	TRBJ1-2	TRBV5-4	TGTGCCAGCAGCTACCGGGACAGGGCAGGTGGCTACACCTTC	CASSYRDRAGGYTF
.	TRBD2	TRBJ2-7	TRBV7-6	TGTGCCAGCAGCTCCCGGACTAGCGGCTACGAGCAGTACTTC	CASSSRTSGYEQYF
.	TRBD1	TRBJ1-4	TRBV6-5	TGTGCCAGCAGGACAGGGATCGCTGAAAAACTGTTTTTT	CASRTGIAEKLFF
.	.	TRBJ2-4	TRBV30	TGTGCCTGGAGTGGGCTGCATGGAATAGCCAAAAACATTCAGTACTTC	CAWSGLHGIAKNIQYF
.	.	TRBJ2-2	TRBV5-1	TGCGCCACCCAGTTCCTCGGGGAGCTGTTTTTT	CATQFLGELFF
.	.	TRBJ2-1	TRBV25-1	TGTGCCAGCAGTGAAAGGGACTCCCTCGTCCACAATGAGCAGTTCTTC	CASSERDSLVHNEQFF
.	.	TRBJ1-1	TRBV15	TGTGCCACCAGCAGGAACACTGAAGCTTTCTTT	CATSRNTEAFF
.	.	TRBJ2-5	TRBV27	TGTGCCAGCAGTTTATGGGGAGAGGAGACCCAGTACTTC	CASSLWGEETQYF
.	TRBD2	TRBJ2-3	TRBV7-2	TGTGCCAGCAGCCGACTAGCCACAGATACGCAGTATTTT	CASSRLATDTQYF
.	TRBD2	TRBJ2-7	TRBV7-9	TGTGCCAGCAGCTTTCGGGGGGACGAGCAGTACTTC	CASSFRGDEQYF
.	TRBD1	TRBJ1-2	TRBV6-6	TGTGCCAGCACCACGGGGCAGGGGGCCTTCTATGGCTACACCTTC	CASTTGQGAFYGYTF
.	.	TRBJ2-5	TRBV5-1	TGCGCCAGCAGCTTGGCCTCGTCCGGGGCCCAAGAGACCCAGTACTTC	CASSLASSGAQETQYF
.	.	TRBJ2-5	TRBV2	TGTGCCAGCAGGCAGCAAGAGACCCAGTACTTC	CASRQQETQYF
few	.	TRBJ2-1	TRBV5-4	TGTGCCAGCAGCTTGCCAGGTATCAAGAACAATGAGCAGTTCTTC	CASSLPGIKNNEQFF
few	TRBD2	TRBJ2-1	TRBV5-4	TGTGCCAGCAGCTTGGAGGGACTAGCGGGGGATGAGCAGTTCTTC	CASSLEGLAGDEQFF
once	.	TRBJ1-1	TRBV29-1	TGCAGCGTTGTAACCCCGGGACACATGAACACTGAAGCTTTCTTT	CSVVTPGHMNTEAFF
.	.	TRBJ1-6	TRBV5-1	TGCGCCAGCAGCTTGGCCCAGGGCTCCAGATCACCCCTCCACTTT	CASSLAQGSRSPLHF
.	.	TRBJ2-5	TRBV5-1	TGCGCCAGCAGCTTGGGACAGTTCCAAGAGACCCAGTACTTC	CASSLGQFQETQYF
.	.	TRBJ2-7	TRBV9	TGTGCCAGCAGCGTAGGGGTCAGGGGTCACGAGCAGTACTTC	CASSVGVRGHEQYF
.	.	TRBJ2-6	TRBV7-2	TGTGCCAGCAGTGAATGGGGTAACCCTCGCGGGGCCAACGTCCTGACTTTC	CASSEWGNPRGANVLTF
.	.	TRBJ2-7	TRBV7-9	TGTGCCAGCAGCACTCTTTACGAGCAGTACTTC	CASSTLYEQYF
.	.	TRBJ1-2	TRBV19	TGTGCCAGTAGTATCGGGAGGCTCTATGGCTACACCTTC	CASSIGRLYGYTF
.	TRBD1	TRBJ2-7	TRBV29-1	TGCAGCGCTCGGGACAGGGCCTACGAGCAGTACTTC	CSARDRAYEQYF
few	TRBD2	TRBJ2-3	TRBV7-9	TGTGCCAGCAGCCCCAGCACCGGACTAGCGGGATCCACAGATACGCAGTATTTT	CASSPSTGLAGSTDTQYF
many	.	TRBJ2-7	TRBV7-2	TGTGCCAGCAGCTTACAGGGTGGGTTCCACGAGCAGTACTTC	CASSLQGGFHEQYF
.	.	TRBJ1-5	TRBV30	TGTGCCTGGAGTGTATTCGGTGTGAGCAATCAGCCCCAGCATTTT	CAWSVFGVSNQPQHF
.	.	TRBJ1-5	TRBV10-3	TGTGCCATCAGTGAGTCTCACACGGAAGGGGAATGGGCCCAGCATTTT	CAISESHTEGEWAQHF
.	.	TRBJ2-3	TRBV27	TGTGCCAGCAGTTTCTCAGGCGGCCTCACAGATACGCAGTATTTT	CASSFSGGLTDTQYF
.	.	TRBJ2-7	TRBV29-1	TGCAGCGTCCGAAGCTCCTACGAGCAGTACTTC	CSVRSSYEQYF
.	TRBD1	TRBJ2-3	TRBV7-3	TGTGCCAGCAGCTTACAGGGGGCGCGGGGAGATACGCAGTATTTT	CASSLQGARGDTQYF